The sequence of this T cell receptor (beta chain) was determined in a study of blood T cell repertoires in COVID-19. The V and J ends lost 2 bases and 7 bases respectively, with 8 bases between them. Germline V CDR1 and CDR2: LNHNV, YYDKDF (reference sequence). This CDR3 is 12 amino acids long. Sequencing was performed with immunoSEQ multiplex PCR; in TCRdb, only in-frame clones are kept and a portion is missing. The sample holds about 41,000 clones, 81% seen once. Material: peripheral blood. This TCR was sampled from a man aged 35-49 years with active or convalescent COVID-19. The V and J genes are TRBV15 and TRBJ1-1; D remains unclear. The CDR3 loop is CATSRFGSEAFF. Here the CDR3 DNA reads TGTGCCACCAGCAGATTTGGGAGTGAAGCTTTCTTT.